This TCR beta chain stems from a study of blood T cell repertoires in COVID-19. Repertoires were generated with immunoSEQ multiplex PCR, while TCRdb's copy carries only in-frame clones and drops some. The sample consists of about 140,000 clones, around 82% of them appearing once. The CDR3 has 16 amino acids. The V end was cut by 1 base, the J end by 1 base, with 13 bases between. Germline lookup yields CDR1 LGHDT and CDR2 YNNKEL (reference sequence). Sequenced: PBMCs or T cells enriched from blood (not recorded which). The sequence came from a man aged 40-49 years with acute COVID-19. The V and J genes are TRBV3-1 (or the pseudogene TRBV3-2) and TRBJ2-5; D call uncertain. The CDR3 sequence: CASSQVFLEAQETQYF. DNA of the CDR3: TGTGCCAGCAGCCAAGTATTTCTAGAGGCCCAAGAGACCCAGTACTTC.